The sequence of this T cell receptor (beta chain) was determined in a study of blood T cell dynamics during melanoma immunotherapy. Study summary: Metastatic melanoma patients received first-line pembrolizumab or nivolumab plus ipilimumab.

Time point of the sample: week 3, after first cycle of checkpoint inhibitor. Blood was drawn before treatment and at week 3 after checkpoint blockade. This CDR3 region has 15 residues. Germline trimming cut 4 bases from V and 10 bases from J; bases unmatched to any gene: 11. Germline V lookup: CDR1 SGHRS, CDR2 YFSETQ. The method was immunoSEQ multiplex PCR; TCRdb's version includes in-frame clones alone and lacks a portion of them. The data show 15,000 or so clones, around 90% seen once. The chain carries TRBV5-1 and TRBJ2-2; 9 nucleotides align to TRBD2. This receptor was identified in a human donor with melanoma. Material: effector memory CD8+ T cells from blood, obtained from a patient treated with checkpoint blockade. CDR3 sequence reads: CASSPTGTSIEELFF. The CDR3 coding sequence is TGCGCCAGCAGCCCAACCGGGACTAGCATTGAGGAGCTGTTTTTT.